These 24 T cell receptor beta chains share one sample of origin, sequenced in a study of T cells in Graves' hyperthyroidism and ophthalmopathy. RNA transcripts provided the source from which TCR beta CDR3 regions were amplified. With the HTBI primer set, the TCR CDR3 went through a first round of RT-PCR. Via MiXCR, TCRdb re-called the multiplex PCR reads, giving one row per CDR3 protein. The profile covers a few hundred thousand distinct CDR3 sequences, with approximately 23% appearing a single time and about half taken by the ten largest. Source material: blood. Receptor source: a woman aged 70-85 years with Graves' ophthalmopathy.

CDR3 residues: CASSPSHRVGYGYTF. CDR3 bases: TGTGCCAGCAGCCCTTCCCACAGGGTGGGTTATGGCTACACCTTC. V gene TRBV7-8 combines with J gene TRBJ1-2, with D possibly TRBD1 on 6 matching bases. There are 15 residues in the CDR3. Trimming cost V 5 bases and J 5 bases, with 18 bases left between them. Per germline, CDR1 SGHVS and CDR2 FQNEAQ.

This clonotype was seen ten or more times. The V gene is TRBV12-3 or TRBV12-4, the J gene TRBJ1-1, with TRBD1 matching 7 bases. The CDR3 spans 15 residues. The J segment lost 7 bases and the V segment lost 7 bases, leaving 15 bases of the junction unmatched. The CDR3 nucleotides are TGTGCCAGCACGCGCCCCCGACAGGGAGATCGTGAAGCTTTCTTT. It specifies CASTRPRQGDREAFF.

The genes are TRBV12-3 or TRBV12-4 and TRBJ2-3, with D possibly TRBD2 on 7 matching bases. With 3 bases removed from V and 7 bases from J, the gap between germline ends came to 11 bases. CDR3 length equals 13 residues. The CDR3 here is CASSLSGTNTQYF. CDR3 nucleotide sequence: TGTGCCAGCAGTTTGAGCGGGACAAATACGCAGTATTTT.

This clonotype was counted only a few times. The chain carries TRBV18 and TRBJ1-1; 10 bases align to TRBD1. The CDR3 contains 15 residues. Germline assignment: CDR1 KGHSH and CDR2 LQKENI. Trimming removed 3 bases from V and 1 base from J; junction bases left unmatched: 2. The CDR3 DNA sequence: TGTGCCAGCTCACCGGGACAGGGGTCGAACACTGAAGCTTTCTTT. Its translation: CASSPGQGSNTEAFF.

CDR3 sequence reads: CASSLPPSGQGGHYEQYF. For the CDR3, the DNA is TGTGCCAGCAGTTTACCCCCCTCGGGACAGGGGGGCCACTACGAGCAGTACTTC. This chain uses TRBV27 with TRBJ2-7; 11 bases agree with TRBD1. Germline V gene sequence: CDR1 MNHEY, CDR2 SMNVEV (reference sequence). The V segment lost 2 bases and the J segment 3 bases; nucleotides outside the gene matches: 12. This CDR3 contains 18 residues.

V is TRBV20-1 and J is TRBJ1-1; D ambiguous. The V gene's germline CDR1 is DFQATT and CDR2 SNEGSKA (reference sequence). This CDR3 region has 14 residues. Deletions cut 7 bases from V and 4 bases from J, with 19 bases between. The DNA of the CDR3 is TGCAGTGACGTCCAGTCTAGTCGCGGCACTGAAGCTTTCTTT. Translating it yields CSDVQSSRGTEAFF.

This sequence joins TRBV10-3 and TRBJ1-5, with D perhaps TRBD1 (5 bases). The V gene lost 7 bases and the J gene lost 3 bases, with 10 bases spanning the gap. This CDR3 region has 13 residues. Germline assignment: CDR1 ENHRY and CDR2 SYGVKD. The CDR3 bases are TGTGCCATCACGGCAGGGAACAATCAGCCCCAGCATTTT. Translating it yields CAITAGNNQPQHF.

J is TRBJ1-5 and V is TRBV7-2; D is possibly TRBD1 (6 bases). The CDR3 covers 15 residues. Germline V gene data show CDR1 as SGHTA and CDR2 as FQGNSA. V lost 1 base, J lost 5 bases, and 12 bases lay in between. For the CDR3, the DNA is TGTGCCAGCAGCTTAGGGCCAGGGGAGTATCAGCCCCAGCATTTT. Amino acid sequence: CASSLGPGEYQPQHF.

V and J are TRBV5-1 and TRBJ2-1; a weak D match, TRBD2 (5 bases). CDR3 length: 17 residues. V gave up 4 bases and J gave up 0 bases, with 17 bases separating them. The V gene's germline CDR1 is SGHRS and CDR2 YFSETQ. The CDR3 DNA is TGCGCCAGCAGCCCAACGGTAGCGAGGAGCTCCTACAATGAGCAGTTCTTC. The encoded protein is CASSPTVARSSYNEQFF.

A few counts support this clonotype. This chain's CDR3 is CASGWDTGFYGYTF. CDR3 DNA sequence: TGTGCTAGTGGCTGGGACACCGGATTCTATGGCTACACCTTC. V and J are TRBV12-5 and TRBJ1-2; tentative D call: TRBD1 (6 bases). The CDR3 is 14 residues long. CDR1 is LGHNT and CDR2 is FRNRAP in the germline V gene. Trimming took off 6 bases at V and 4 bases at J, with 15 bases between the two ends.

This clonotype occurred many times. This sequence joins TRBV6-2 or TRBV6-3 and TRBJ2-7; 8 bases align to TRBD2. Trimming cost V 6 bases and J 3 bases; bases outside gene matches: 7. Germline CDR1 MNHEY, CDR2 SVGEGT. CDR3 size: 14 residues. CDR3 bases: TGTGCCAGCAGAAGGCCGGGACTAGACTACGAGCAGTACTTC. Protein sequence: CASRRPGLDYEQYF.

V is TRBV3-1 and J is TRBJ2-5, with 7 nucleotides matching TRBD1. The CDR3 length is 16 residues. After removal of 2 bases from V and 4 bases from J, the junction contained 10 bases not matched to a gene. Germline V CDR1 and CDR2: LGHDT, YNNKEL (reference sequence). Here the CDR3 reads CASSQNPGQAAETQYF. The CDR3 region has the DNA TGTGCCAGCAGCCAAAACCCCGGACAGGCCGCAGAGACCCAGTACTTC.

The J gene is TRBJ2-7, the V gene TRBV4-1; 7 bases match TRBD2. Unmatched junction bases numbered 7, after V lost 3 bases and J lost 2 bases. This CDR3 region has 15 residues. In germline, CDR1 is MGHRA, CDR2 YSYEKL. This chain's CDR3 is CASSQPLGRAYEQYF. CDR3 DNA sequence: TGCGCCAGCAGCCAGCCCCTAGGGAGGGCCTACGAGCAGTACTTC.

This clonotype has a handful of counts. The chain's CDR3 is CSASSGASREQYF. CDR3 in DNA: TGCAGTGCTAGTAGCGGGGCCTCTCGCGAGCAGTACTTC. The chain uses TRBV20-1 and TRBJ2-7; 8 bases line up with TRBD2. This CDR3 region has 13 residues. Germline lookup yields CDR1 DFQATT and CDR2 SNEGSKA (reference sequence). Trimming cost V 3 bases and J 6 bases; bases outside gene matches: 7.

This chain uses TRBV20-1 with TRBJ1-2; D ambiguous. The CDR3 runs 12 residues. V dropped 5 bases and J dropped 0 bases, with 7 bases sitting between them. The germline V gene encodes CDR1 DFQATT and CDR2 SNEGSKA (reference sequence). The CDR3 DNA is TGCAGTGCTGGAGCAGCTAACTATGGCTACACCTTC. Its translation: CSAGAANYGYTF.

A few counts support this clonotype. This sequence joins TRBV7-9 and TRBJ2-7; weak D call: TRBD1 (6 bases). V was trimmed by 2 bases and J by 6 bases, leaving 14 bases between them. This CDR3 has 14 residues. Germline V gene lookup returns CDR1 SEHNR and CDR2 FQNEAQ (reference sequence). In nucleotides, the CDR3 is TGTGCCAGCAGCTTAACAGGGAGCTGGGGCGAGCAGTACTTC. It specifies CASSLTGSWGEQYF.

The sample holds many counts of this clonotype. This chain connects TRBV28 to TRBJ1-1; 8 bases fit TRBD1. V was clipped by 6 bases and J by 1 base; unmatched bases: 4. The CDR3 length is 14 residues. Germline CDR1 is MDHEN and CDR2 is SYDVKM. As DNA, the CDR3 is TGTGCCAGCAGACCGACAGGGGAGAACACTGAAGCTTTCTTT. This encodes CASRPTGENTEAFF.

The chain joins TRBV30 to TRBJ2-1; 7 bases map to TRBD2. Germline CDR1 GTSNPN, CDR2 SVGIG (reference sequence). The CDR3 runs 16 residues. The J segment lost 0 bases and the V segment lost 3 bases, leaving 8 bases of the junction unmatched. CDR3 loop: CAWRPRAGFSYNEQFF. The DNA of the CDR3 is TGTGCCTGGAGGCCTAGAGCGGGATTCTCCTACAATGAGCAGTTCTTC.

This clonotype was seen only a few times. This sequence joins TRBV30 and TRBJ1-2, with D perhaps TRBD1 (5 bases). Germline V CDR1 and CDR2: GTSNPN, SVGIG (reference sequence). V lost 5 bases and J 5 bases, leaving 12 bases between the germline ends. This CDR3 has 12 residues. The DNA for the CDR3 is TGTGCCTGGTCCCCTCGGGGGTATGGCTACACCTTC. Its protein is CAWSPRGYGYTF.

This chain joins TRBV12-3 or TRBV12-4 and TRBJ2-7; D remains ambiguous. The CDR3 contains 13 residues. V was pared by 3 bases and J by 6 bases, with 12 bases between. The chain's CDR3 is CASSFIGRREQYF. Written as DNA, the CDR3 is TGTGCCAGCAGTTTCATTGGGCGGCGCGAGCAGTACTTC.

DNA of the CDR3: TGTGCCAGAAGGAAGGACGGGGGGTATGGCTACACCTTC. It encodes CARRKDGGYGYTF. The V call is TRBV2, the J call TRBJ1-2; D possibly corresponds to TRBD1 (5 bases). The CDR3 extends over 13 amino acids. The V end lost 9 bases, the J end lost 5 bases, and 16 bases lay between the germline ends. CDR1 SNHLY and CDR2 FYNNEI come from the germline V gene.

This clonotype was seen only a few times. V gene TRBV3-1 combines with J gene TRBJ1-1; tentative D call: TRBD1 (6 bases). Germline V gene lookup returns CDR1 LGHDT and CDR2 YNNKEL (reference sequence). The CDR3 sequence is 16 residues long. V shed 0 bases and J shed 0 bases, with 11 bases lying between them. The CDR3 region has the DNA TGTGCCAGCAGCCAAGAAGGGGGGACCATGAACACTGAAGCTTTCTTT. This codes for CASSQEGGTMNTEAFF.

V usage is TRBV5-6 and J usage is TRBJ1-2; 9 nucleotides match TRBD1. The germline CDR1 and CDR2 sequences are SGHDT and YYEEEE. V lost 6 bases to trimming and J lost 3 bases; unmatched junction nucleotides: 6. The CDR3 loop spans 14 amino acids. The CDR3 nucleotides read TGTGCCAGCACCCCACAGGGGGCAGACTATGGCTACACCTTC. It codes for CASTPQGADYGYTF.

CDR3 DNA: TGTGCCACCAGTCGCCAGGGGGCGAACACCGGGGAGCTGTTTTTT. Protein product: CATSRQGANTGELFF. The chain has TRBV24-1 and TRBJ2-2; TRBD1 aligns across 7 bases. The ends lost 6 bases at V and 0 bases at J; junction bases unmatched: 3. The CDR3 extends over 15 amino acids. Germline V gene lookup returns CDR1 KGHDR and CDR2 SFDVKD.